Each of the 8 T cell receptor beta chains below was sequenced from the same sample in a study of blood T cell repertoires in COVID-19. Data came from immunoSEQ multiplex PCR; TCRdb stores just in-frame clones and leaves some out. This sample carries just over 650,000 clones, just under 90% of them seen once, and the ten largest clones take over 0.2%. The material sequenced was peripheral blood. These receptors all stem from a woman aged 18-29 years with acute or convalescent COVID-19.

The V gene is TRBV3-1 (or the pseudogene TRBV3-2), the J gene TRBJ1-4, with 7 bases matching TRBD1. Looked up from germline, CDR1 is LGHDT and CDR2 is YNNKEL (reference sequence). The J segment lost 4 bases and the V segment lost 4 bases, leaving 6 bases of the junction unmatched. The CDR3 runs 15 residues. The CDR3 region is CASSPGTVRNEKLFF. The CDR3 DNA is TGTGCCAGCAGCCCTGGGACAGTCCGTAATGAAAAACTGTTTTTT.

CDR3 loop: CASSMTGASNEKLFF. In DNA form, the CDR3 reads TGTGCCAGCAGCATGACAGGGGCATCTAATGAAAAACTGTTTTTT. The V gene is TRBV9, the J gene TRBJ1-4, with 8 bases lining up with TRBD1. Germline-derived CDR1 and CDR2 are SGDLS and YYNGEE. There are 15 residues in the CDR3. Germline trimming cut 4 bases from V and 3 bases from J; bases unmatched to any gene: 5.

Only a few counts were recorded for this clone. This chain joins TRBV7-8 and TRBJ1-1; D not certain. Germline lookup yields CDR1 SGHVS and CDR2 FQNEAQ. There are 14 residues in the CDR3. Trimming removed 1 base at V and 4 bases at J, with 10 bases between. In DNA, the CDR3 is TGTGCCAGCAGCTTAGACCTCGCGGGCACTGAAGCTTTCTTT. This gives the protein CASSLDLAGTEAFF.

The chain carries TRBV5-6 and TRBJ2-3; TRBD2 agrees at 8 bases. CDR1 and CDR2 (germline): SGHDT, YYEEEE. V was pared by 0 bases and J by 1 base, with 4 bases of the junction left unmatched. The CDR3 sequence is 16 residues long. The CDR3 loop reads CASSLALAGGTDTQYF. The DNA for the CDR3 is TGTGCCAGCAGCTTGGCCCTAGCGGGCGGCACAGATACGCAGTATTTT.

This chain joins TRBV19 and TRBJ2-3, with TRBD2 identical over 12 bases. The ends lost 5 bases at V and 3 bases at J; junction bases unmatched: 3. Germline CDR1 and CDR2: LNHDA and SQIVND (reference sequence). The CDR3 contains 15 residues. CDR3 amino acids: CASSSSGGDTDTQYF. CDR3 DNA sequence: TGTGCCAGTAGTTCTAGCGGGGGGGATACAGATACGCAGTATTTT.

CDR3 sequence: CASSPSAGTSEAFF. CDR3 in DNA: TGTGCCAGCTCACCTAGTGCCGGGACATCGGAAGCTTTCTTT. The chain has TRBV18 and TRBJ1-1; D might be TRBD1 (6 bases). The germline gives CDR1 KGHSH, CDR2 LQKENI. V dropped 3 bases and J dropped 8 bases, with 16 bases sitting between them. This CDR3 is 14 amino acids long.

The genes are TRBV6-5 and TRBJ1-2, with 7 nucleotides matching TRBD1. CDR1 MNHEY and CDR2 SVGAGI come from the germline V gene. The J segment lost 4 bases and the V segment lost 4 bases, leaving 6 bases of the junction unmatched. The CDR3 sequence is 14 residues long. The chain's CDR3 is CASSFTGETYGYTF. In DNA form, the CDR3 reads TGTGCCAGCAGTTTCACAGGGGAGACCTATGGCTACACCTTC.

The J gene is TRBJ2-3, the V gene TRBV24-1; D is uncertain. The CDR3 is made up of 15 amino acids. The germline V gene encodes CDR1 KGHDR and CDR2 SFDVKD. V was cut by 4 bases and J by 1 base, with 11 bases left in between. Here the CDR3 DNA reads TGTGCCACCAGTGACCCCGCGGCAGGCACAGATACGCAGTATTTT. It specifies CATSDPAAGTDTQYF.